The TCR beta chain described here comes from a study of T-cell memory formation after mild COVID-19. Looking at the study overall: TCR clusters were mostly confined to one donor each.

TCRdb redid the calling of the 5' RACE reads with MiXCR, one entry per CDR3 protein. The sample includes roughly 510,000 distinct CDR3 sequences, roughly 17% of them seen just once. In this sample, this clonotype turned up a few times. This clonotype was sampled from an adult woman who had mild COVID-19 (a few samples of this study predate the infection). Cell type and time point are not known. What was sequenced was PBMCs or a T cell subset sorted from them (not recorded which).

Here the CDR3 DNA reads TGTGCCTTCCGGGAGCAGTACTTC. This sequence encodes CAFREQYF. This sequence joins TRBV10-3 and TRBJ2-7; D remains unclear. The CDR3 loop spans 8 amino acids. Germline V lookup: CDR1 ENHRY, CDR2 SYGVKD. Trimming cost V 11 bases and J 7 bases, with 6 bases left between them.